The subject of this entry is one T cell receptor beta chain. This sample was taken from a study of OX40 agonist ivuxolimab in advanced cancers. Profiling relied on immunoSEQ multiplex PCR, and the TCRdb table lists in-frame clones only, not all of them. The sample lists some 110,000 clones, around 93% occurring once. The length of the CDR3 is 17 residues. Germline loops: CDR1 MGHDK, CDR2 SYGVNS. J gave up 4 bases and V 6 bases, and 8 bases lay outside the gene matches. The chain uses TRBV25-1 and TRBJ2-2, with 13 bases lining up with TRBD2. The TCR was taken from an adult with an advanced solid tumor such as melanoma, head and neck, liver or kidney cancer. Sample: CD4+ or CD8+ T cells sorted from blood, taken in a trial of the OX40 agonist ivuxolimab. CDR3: CASSQLLAGGRTGELFF. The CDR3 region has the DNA TGTGCCAGCAGCCAGTTACTAGCGGGAGGGCGCACCGGGGAGCTGTTTTTT.